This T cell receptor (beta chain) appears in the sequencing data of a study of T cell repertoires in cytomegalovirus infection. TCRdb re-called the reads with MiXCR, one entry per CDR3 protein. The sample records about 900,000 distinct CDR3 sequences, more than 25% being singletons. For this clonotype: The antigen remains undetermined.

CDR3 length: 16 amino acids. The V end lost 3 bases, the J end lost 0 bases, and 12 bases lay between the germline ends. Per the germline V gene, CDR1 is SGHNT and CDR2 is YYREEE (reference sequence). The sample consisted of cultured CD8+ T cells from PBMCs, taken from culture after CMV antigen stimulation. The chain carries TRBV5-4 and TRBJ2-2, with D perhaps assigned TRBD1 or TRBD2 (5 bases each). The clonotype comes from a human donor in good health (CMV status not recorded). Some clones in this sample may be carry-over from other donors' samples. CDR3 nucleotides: TGTGCCAGCAGCTCCGGGGCCCAGGCGAACACCGGGGAGCTGTTTTTT. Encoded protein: CASSSGAQANTGELFF. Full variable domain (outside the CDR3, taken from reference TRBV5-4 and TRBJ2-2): ETGVTQSPTHLIKTRGQQVTLRCSSQSGHNTVSWYQQALGQGPQFIFQYYREEENGRGNFPPRFSGLQFPNYSSELNVNALELDDSALYLCASSSGAQANTGELFFGEGSRLTVL.